The next 23 T cell receptor beta chains were all read from a single sample in a study of blood T cells in healthy people across ages. The second PCR ran roughly 6 to 11 cycles with a sample-barcoded 5' primer and J-beta primers. MiXCR, run by TCRdb on the 5' RACE reads, gives a single entry per CDR3 protein. The table records some 850,000 distinct CDR3 sequences, roughly 24% of them present only once. This same sample was also part of a study on T cells of mothers and their children.

Input material: blood. The receptors come from a boy aged 5-17 years in good health.

This clonotype was picked up a small number of times. The J gene is TRBJ2-5, the V gene TRBV28; 8 bases line up with TRBD1. The better agreement between TRBJ2-7 and the DNA end casts doubt on the J call. The CDR3 has 15 amino acids. Germline CDR1 is MDHEN and CDR2 is SYDVKM. CDR3 DNA: TGTGCCAGCAGTCCCAGGACAGGGAAGGATGGCGAGCAGTACTTC. This codes for CASSPRTGKDGEQYF.

CDR3 sequence reads: CASSPPIWADLAKNIQYF. CDR3 sequence (DNA): TGTGCCAGCTCACCACCGATTTGGGCCGATCTAGCCAAAAACATTCAGTACTTC. The chain employs TRBV18 and TRBJ2-4; D not resolved. The V end was cut by 0 bases, the J end by 0 bases, with 15 bases between. Per the germline V gene, CDR1 is KGHSH and CDR2 is LQKENI. The CDR3 loop spans 18 amino acids.

This clonotype was detected only a few times. This chain links TRBV5-1 with TRBJ2-3, with D possibly matching TRBD2 (7 bases). V was trimmed by 0 bases and J by 1 base, leaving 9 bases between them. The CDR3 runs 15 residues. Germline assignment: CDR1 SGHRS and CDR2 YFSETQ. Here the CDR3 DNA reads TGCGCCAGCAGCTTGGAGGGGGGGGGCACAGATACGCAGTATTTT. Its translation: CASSLEGGGTDTQYF.

The chain carries TRBV4-1 and TRBJ2-5, with 8 bases aligning to TRBD2. CDR1 and CDR2 from the germline V gene are MGHRA and YSYEKL. Germline trimming cut 4 bases from V and 0 bases from J; bases unmatched to any gene: 4. This CDR3 spans 15 amino acids. In DNA, the CDR3 is TGCGCCAGCAGCCGGGCGGGGGGCAACCAAGAGACCCAGTACTTC. As protein: CASSRAGGNQETQYF.

The chain employs TRBV30 and TRBJ1-1, with D uncertain. The CDR3 totals 14 residues. Germline V gene data show CDR1 as GTSNPN and CDR2 as SVGIG (reference sequence). V dropped 1 base and J dropped 1 base, with 10 bases sitting between them. The CDR3 nucleotides read TGTGCCTGGAGTGGGTACCGAGCGAACACTGAAGCTTTCTTT. Encoded protein: CAWSGYRANTEAFF.

This sequence joins TRBV11-2 and TRBJ1-2; perhaps TRBD1 as D (6 bases). With 5 bases removed from V and 12 bases from J, the gap between germline ends came to 13 bases. This CDR3 has 11 amino acids. Germline CDR1 is SGHAT and CDR2 is FQNNGV. The CDR3 bases are TGTGCCAGCAGCGTCGGACAGACCCACACCTTC. Translation gives CASSVGQTHTF. Looking up the rest from reference TRBV11-2 and TRBJ1-2 gives the full variable domain: EAGVAQSPRYKIIEKRQSVAFWCNPISGHATLYWYQQILGQGPKLLIQFQNNGVVDDSQLPKDRFSAERLKGVDSTLKIQPAKLEDSAVYLCASSVGQTHTFGSGTRLTVV.

V and J are TRBV11-2 and TRBJ1-2; tentative D call: TRBD1 (5 bases). This CDR3 comprises 14 residues. From germline, CDR1 is SGHAT and CDR2 FQNNGV. V was trimmed by 2 bases and J by 4 bases, leaving 11 bases between them. Written as DNA, the CDR3 is TGTGCCAGCAGCTTACGGGGGGAGGTCTATGGCTACACCTTC. Translated, it gives CASSLRGEVYGYTF. Supplemented by reference TRBV11-2 and TRBJ1-2, the full variable domain reads EAGVAQSPRYKIIEKRQSVAFWCNPISGHATLYWYQQILGQGPKLLIQFQNNGVVDDSQLPKDRFSAERLKGVDSTLKIQPAKLEDSAVYLCASSLRGEVYGYTFGSGTRLTVV.

This sequence joins TRBV7-9 and TRBJ2-5, with TRBD1 matching 12 bases. The better agreement between TRBJ2-7 and the DNA end casts doubt on the J call. Per the germline V gene, CDR1 is SEHNR and CDR2 is FQNEAQ (reference sequence). This CDR3 is built from 18 residues. The CDR3 reads CASSLGSGQGALRNEQYF. CDR3 DNA: TGTGCCAGCAGCTTAGGATCGGGACAGGGGGCCCTGCGGAACGAGCAGTACTTC.

This clonotype was found a few times. V gene TRBV3-1 combines with J gene TRBJ2-4, with D possibly matching TRBD1 (6 bases). The CDR3 covers 17 residues. V was clipped by 4 bases and J by 2 bases, with 18 bases between them. Looked up from germline, CDR1 is LGHDT and CDR2 is YNNKEL (reference sequence). This CDR3 reads CASSPFPGHATKNIQYF. For the CDR3, the DNA is TGTGCCAGCAGCCCGTTCCCGGGACATGCCACCAAAAACATTCAGTACTTC.

The V gene is TRBV29-1, the J gene TRBJ1-2, with D perhaps matching TRBD1 (5 bases). The CDR3 has 11 residues. The germline CDR1 and CDR2 sequences are SQVTM and ANQGSEA. V lost 3 bases and J 3 bases, leaving 5 bases between the germline ends. CDR3 sequence reads: CSVDRDYGYTF. The CDR3 DNA reads TGCAGCGTTGACAGGGACTATGGCTACACCTTC.

The gene calls are TRBV4-1 and TRBJ1-2, with a tentative D call TRBD1 (5 bases). V lost 2 bases to trimming and J lost 2 bases, with 18 bases between them. In germline, CDR1 is MGHRA, CDR2 YSYEKL. CDR3 length: 17 amino acids. The CDR3 nucleotides read TGCGCCAGCAGCCAACATCGAGGGCAGGGCCGGAACTATGGCTACACCTTC. Translation: CASSQHRGQGRNYGYTF.

This chain uses TRBV10-3 with TRBJ2-3; TRBD2 aligns across 13 bases. V lost 2 bases, J lost 1 base, and 0 bases stayed unmatched. This CDR3 is 16 amino acids long. CDR1 is ENHRY, CDR2 SYGVKD, per germline. CDR3 residues: CAISETSGGGTDTQYF. The CDR3 nucleotides are TGTGCCATCAGTGAGACTAGCGGGGGGGGCACAGATACGCAGTATTTT.

This clonotype was seen more than once but under ten times. The rearrangement uses TRBV5-1 and TRBJ1-5; 8 nucleotides match TRBD1. The CDR3 is made up of 14 amino acids. Per the germline V gene, CDR1 is SGHRS and CDR2 is YFSETQ. V was pared by 4 bases and J by 9 bases, with 9 bases of the junction left unmatched. The CDR3 DNA reads TGCGCCAGCAGCCCTGGGACAGGAGCGACGCCCCAGCATTTT. Its translation: CASSPGTGATPQHF.

The chain links TRBV29-1 to TRBJ1-1; D is unclear. Trimming stripped 7 bases from V and 6 bases from J, with 12 bases between. Germline assignment: CDR1 SQVTM and CDR2 ANQGSEA. The length of the CDR3 is 11 residues. The CDR3 DNA follows: TGCAGCGCTTCTAGAACTCCTGAAGCTTTCTTT. Amino acids: CSASRTPEAFF.

This clonotype has more than one count but fewer than ten. The J gene is TRBJ1-6, the V gene TRBV6-5; D might be TRBD1 (6 bases). V lost 6 bases to trimming and J lost 8 bases, with 17 bases between them. CDR1 is MNHEY and CDR2 is SVGAGI in the germline V gene. There are 15 residues in the CDR3. The CDR3 DNA reads TGTGCCAGCAGACGGCCGGCACAGGGCCATTCACCCCTCCACTTT. Amino acids: CASRRPAQGHSPLHF.

The chain is built from TRBV7-2 and TRBJ2-5, with 8 bases aligning to TRBD1. Unmatched junction bases numbered 6, after V lost 5 bases and J lost 4 bases. CDR3 length: 14 amino acids. CDR1 is SGHTA, CDR2 FQGNSA, per germline. The CDR3 DNA reads TGTGCCAGCAGCCCTGCAGGGGGCCGAGAGACCCAGTACTTC. Translated, it gives CASSPAGGRETQYF.

A few counts support this clonotype. The chain recombines TRBV5-1 with TRBJ1-6; no definite D call. Germline loops: CDR1 SGHRS, CDR2 YFSETQ. Trimming took 4 bases from V and 6 from J, leaving 14 bases between them. This CDR3 contains 15 residues. CDR3 protein: CASSRKKEFNSPLHF. CDR3 DNA sequence: TGCGCCAGCAGCCGGAAAAAAGAATTTAATTCACCCCTCCACTTT.

A few counts support this clonotype. V gene TRBV7-2 combines with J gene TRBJ1-4; D is uncertain. V was pared by 5 bases and J by 4 bases, with 14 bases between. Germline V gene sequence: CDR1 SGHTA, CDR2 FQGNSA. The CDR3 totals 15 residues. CDR3 amino acids: CASSQGPGINEKLFF. The CDR3 nucleotides are TGTGCCAGCAGCCAAGGACCGGGCATTAATGAAAAACTGTTTTTT.

This chain links TRBV9 with TRBJ1-2; tentatively, D is TRBD1 (6 bases). The CDR3 runs 16 residues. Trimming removed 3 bases at V and 4 bases at J, with 19 bases between. In germline, CDR1 is SGDLS, CDR2 YYNGEE. CDR3: CASSAVNRDVGYGYTF. CDR3 DNA: TGTGCCAGCAGCGCCGTAAACAGGGACGTGGGCTATGGCTACACCTTC. The complete variable domain, with remaining parts taken from reference TRBV9 and TRBJ1-2, reads DSGVTQTPKHLITATGQRVTLRCSPRSGDLSVYWYQQSLDQGLQFLIQYYNGEERAKGNILERFSAQQFPDLHSELNLSSLELGDSALYFCASSAVNRDVGYGYTFGSGTRLTVV.

The chain has TRBV12-3 or TRBV12-4 and TRBJ2-7, with TRBD2 as a possible D gene (5 bases). The CDR3 covers 15 residues. Trimming took off 3 bases at V and 0 bases at J, with 12 bases between the two ends. Written as DNA, the CDR3 is TGTGCCAGCAGTTTTCGGATGGGGAGCTCCTACGAGCAGTACTTC. Translating gives CASSFRMGSSYEQYF.

The gene calls are TRBV27 and TRBJ1-6, with unresolved D. Germline CDR1 reads MNHEY; CDR2 reads SMNVEV (reference sequence). The V end was cut by 5 bases, the J end by 3 bases, with 5 bases between. CDR3 size: 13 residues. In nucleotides, the CDR3 is TGTGCCAGCAGTCAGAGCTATAATTCACCCCTCCACTTT. It is translated as CASSQSYNSPLHF.

The V and J genes are TRBV10-3 and TRBJ2-5; 7 bases agree with TRBD1. After removal of 5 bases from V and 3 bases from J, the junction contained 9 bases not matched to a gene. This CDR3 is built from 15 residues. Germline V lookup: CDR1 ENHRY, CDR2 SYGVKD. The CDR3 sequence: CAISISGTEKETQYF. The CDR3, as DNA: TGTGCCATCAGTATTTCCGGGACAGAAAAAGAGACCCAGTACTTC.

This clonotype was observed a few times. This sequence joins TRBV7-6 and TRBJ2-1; D possibly corresponds to TRBD1 (6 bases). The V end was cut by 5 bases, the J end by 9 bases, with 11 bases between. This CDR3 region has 12 residues. Germline values: CDR1 SGHVS, CDR2 FNYEAQ. The CDR3 spells CASSPWGPEQFF. CDR3 coding DNA: TGTGCCAGCAGCCCCTGGGGGCCTGAGCAGTTCTTC.